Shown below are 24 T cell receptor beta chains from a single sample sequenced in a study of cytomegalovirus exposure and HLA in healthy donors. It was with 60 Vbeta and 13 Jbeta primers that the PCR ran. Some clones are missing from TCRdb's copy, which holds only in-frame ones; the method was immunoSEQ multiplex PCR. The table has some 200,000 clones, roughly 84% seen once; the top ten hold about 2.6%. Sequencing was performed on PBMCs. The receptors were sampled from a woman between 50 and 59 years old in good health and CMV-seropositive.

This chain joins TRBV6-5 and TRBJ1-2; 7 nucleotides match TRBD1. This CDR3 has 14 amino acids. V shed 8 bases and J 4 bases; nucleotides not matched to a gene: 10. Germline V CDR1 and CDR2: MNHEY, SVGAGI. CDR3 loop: CASCDREMGYGYTF. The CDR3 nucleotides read TGTGCCAGCTGTGACAGGGAAATGGGCTATGGCTACACCTTC.

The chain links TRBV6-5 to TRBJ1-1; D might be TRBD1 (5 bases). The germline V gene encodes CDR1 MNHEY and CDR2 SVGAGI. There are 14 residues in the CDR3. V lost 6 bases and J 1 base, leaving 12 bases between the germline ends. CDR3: CASSNRFRNTEAFF. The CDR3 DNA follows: TGTGCCAGCAGCAACAGGTTTAGGAACACTGAAGCTTTCTTT.

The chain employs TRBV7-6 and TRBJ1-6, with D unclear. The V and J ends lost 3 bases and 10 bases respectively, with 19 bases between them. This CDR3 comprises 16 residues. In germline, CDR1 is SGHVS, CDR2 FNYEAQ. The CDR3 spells CASSLGGPAQKSPLHF. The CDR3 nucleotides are TGTGCCAGCAGCTTGGGTGGGCCAGCTCAAAAATCACCCCTCCACTTT.

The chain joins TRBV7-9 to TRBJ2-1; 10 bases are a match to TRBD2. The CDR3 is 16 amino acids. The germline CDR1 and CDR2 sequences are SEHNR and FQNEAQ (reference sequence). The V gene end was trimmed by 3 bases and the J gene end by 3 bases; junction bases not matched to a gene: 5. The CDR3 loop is CASSFLSGGIYNEQFF. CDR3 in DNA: TGTGCCAGCAGCTTCCTTAGCGGGGGGATCTACAATGAGCAGTTCTTC.

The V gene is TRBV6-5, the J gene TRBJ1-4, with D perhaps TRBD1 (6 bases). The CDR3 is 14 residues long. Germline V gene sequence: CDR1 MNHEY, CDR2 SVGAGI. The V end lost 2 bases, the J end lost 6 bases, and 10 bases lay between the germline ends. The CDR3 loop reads CASSYAGAHEKLFF. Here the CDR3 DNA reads TGTGCCAGCAGTTACGCGGGGGCGCATGAAAAACTGTTTTTT.

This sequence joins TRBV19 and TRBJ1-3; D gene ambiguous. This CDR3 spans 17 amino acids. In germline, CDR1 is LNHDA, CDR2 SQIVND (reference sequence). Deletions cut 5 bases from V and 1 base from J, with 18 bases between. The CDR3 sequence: CASSGVYRGKSGNTIYF. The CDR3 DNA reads TGTGCCAGTAGTGGGGTATACCGGGGAAAATCTGGAAACACCATATATTTT.

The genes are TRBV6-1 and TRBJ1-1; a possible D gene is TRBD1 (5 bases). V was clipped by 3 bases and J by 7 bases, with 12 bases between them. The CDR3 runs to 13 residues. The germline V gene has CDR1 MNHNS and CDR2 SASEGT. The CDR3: CASSDGGYSEAFF. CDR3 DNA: TGTGCCAGCAGTGATGGGGGGTACAGTGAAGCTTTCTTT.

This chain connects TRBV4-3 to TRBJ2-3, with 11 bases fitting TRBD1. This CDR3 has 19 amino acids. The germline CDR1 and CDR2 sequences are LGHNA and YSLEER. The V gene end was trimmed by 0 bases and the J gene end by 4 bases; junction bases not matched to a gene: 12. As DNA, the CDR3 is TGCGCCAGCAGCCAAGACGAGATTCGGACAGGGGGCTTCGCAGATACGCAGTATTTT. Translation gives CASSQDEIRTGGFADTQYF.

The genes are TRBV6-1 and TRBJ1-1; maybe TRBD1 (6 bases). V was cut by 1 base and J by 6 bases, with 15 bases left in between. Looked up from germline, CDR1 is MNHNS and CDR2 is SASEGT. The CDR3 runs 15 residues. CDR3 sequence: CASSEVAGAQPEAFF. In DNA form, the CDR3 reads TGTGCCAGCAGTGAAGTCGCGGGGGCGCAGCCTGAAGCTTTCTTT.

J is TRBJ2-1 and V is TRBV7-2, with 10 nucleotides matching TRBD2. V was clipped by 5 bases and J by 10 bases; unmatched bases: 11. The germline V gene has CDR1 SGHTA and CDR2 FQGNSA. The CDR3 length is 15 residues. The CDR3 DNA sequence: TGTGCCAGCAGCGGAAAGCGGGGGGGCCGATCGGAGCAGTTCTTC. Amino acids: CASSGKRGGRSEQFF.

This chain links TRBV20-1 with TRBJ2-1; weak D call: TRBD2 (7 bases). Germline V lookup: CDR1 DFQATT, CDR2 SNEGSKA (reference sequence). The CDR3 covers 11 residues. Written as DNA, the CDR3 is TGCAAGGGGGGGCGGCCCAATGAGCAGTTCTTC. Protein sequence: CKGGRPNEQFF.

The DNA of the CDR3 is TGTGCCAGCACCCCTAGCGGGGGGGCGGACACCGGGGAGCTGTTTTTT. It codes for CASTPSGGADTGELFF. V is TRBV28 and J is TRBJ2-2; TRBD2 matches at 12 bases. Germline V gene data show CDR1 as MDHEN and CDR2 as SYDVKM. The CDR3 runs 16 residues. Losses at the gene ends were 7 bases for V and 3 bases for J; bases not matched to a gene: 6.

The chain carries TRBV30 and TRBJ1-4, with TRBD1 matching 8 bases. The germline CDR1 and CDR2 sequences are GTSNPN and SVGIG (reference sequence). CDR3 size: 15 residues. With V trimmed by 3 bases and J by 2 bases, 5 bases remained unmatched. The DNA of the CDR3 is TGTGCCTGGAGCGAAAACAGGGGGACTAATGAAAAACTGTTTTTT. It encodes CAWSENRGTNEKLFF.

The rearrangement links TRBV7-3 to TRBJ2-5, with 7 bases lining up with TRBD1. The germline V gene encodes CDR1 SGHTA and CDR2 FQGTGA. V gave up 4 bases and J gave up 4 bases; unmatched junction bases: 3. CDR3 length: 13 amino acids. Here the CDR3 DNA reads TGTGCCAGCAGCTCGGGACAGCGAGAGACCCAGTACTTC. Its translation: CASSSGQRETQYF.

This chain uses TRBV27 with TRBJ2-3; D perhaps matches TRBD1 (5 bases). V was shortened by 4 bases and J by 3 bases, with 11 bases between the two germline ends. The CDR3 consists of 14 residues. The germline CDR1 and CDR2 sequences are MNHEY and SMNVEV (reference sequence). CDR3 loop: CASSYQGRTDTQYF. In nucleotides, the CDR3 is TGTGCCAGCAGTTATCAGGGAAGAACAGATACGCAGTATTTT.

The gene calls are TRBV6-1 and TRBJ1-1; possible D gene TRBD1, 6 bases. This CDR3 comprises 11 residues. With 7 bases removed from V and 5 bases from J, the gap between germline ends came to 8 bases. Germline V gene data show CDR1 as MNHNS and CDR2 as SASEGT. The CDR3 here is CASNQGTEAFF. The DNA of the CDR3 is TGTGCCAGCAACCAGGGGACTGAAGCTTTCTTT.

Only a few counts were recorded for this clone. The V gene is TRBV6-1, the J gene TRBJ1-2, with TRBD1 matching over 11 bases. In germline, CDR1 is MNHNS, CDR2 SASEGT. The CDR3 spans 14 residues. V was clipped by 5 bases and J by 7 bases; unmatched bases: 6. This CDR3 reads CASSTGTGGVGYTF. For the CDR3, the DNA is TGTGCCAGCAGTACCGGGACAGGGGGAGTTGGCTACACCTTC.

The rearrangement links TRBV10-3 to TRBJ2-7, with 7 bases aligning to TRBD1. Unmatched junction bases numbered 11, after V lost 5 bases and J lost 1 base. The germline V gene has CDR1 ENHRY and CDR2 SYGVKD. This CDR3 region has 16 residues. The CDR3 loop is CAISKGLGQSSYEQYF. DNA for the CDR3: TGTGCCATCAGTAAGGGCCTGGGACAGTCATCCTACGAGCAGTACTTC.

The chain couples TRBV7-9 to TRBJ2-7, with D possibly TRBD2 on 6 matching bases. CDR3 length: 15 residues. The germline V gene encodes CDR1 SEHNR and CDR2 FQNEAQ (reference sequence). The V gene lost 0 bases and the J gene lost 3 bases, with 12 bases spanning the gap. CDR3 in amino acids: CASSLALASGYEQYF. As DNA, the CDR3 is TGTGCCAGCAGCTTAGCTCTAGCGTCCGGCTACGAGCAGTACTTC. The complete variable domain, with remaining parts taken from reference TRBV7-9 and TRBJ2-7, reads DTGVSQNPRHKITKRGQNVTFRCDPISEHNRLYWYRQTLGQGPEFLTYFQNEAQLEKSRLLSDRFSAERPKGSFSTLEIQRTEQGDSAMYLCASSLALASGYEQYFGPGTRLTVT.

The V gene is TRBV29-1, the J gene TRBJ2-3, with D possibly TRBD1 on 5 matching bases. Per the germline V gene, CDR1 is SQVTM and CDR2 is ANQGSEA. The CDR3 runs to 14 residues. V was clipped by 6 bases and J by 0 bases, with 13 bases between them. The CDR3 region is CSVRNRSSTDTQYF. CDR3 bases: TGCAGCGTGAGAAACAGGTCTAGCACAGATACGCAGTATTTT.

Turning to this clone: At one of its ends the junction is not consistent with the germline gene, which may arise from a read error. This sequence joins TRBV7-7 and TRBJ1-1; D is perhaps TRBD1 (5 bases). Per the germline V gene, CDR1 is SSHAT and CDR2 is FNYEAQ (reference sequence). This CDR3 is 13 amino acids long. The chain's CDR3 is CASSLTENTEAFF. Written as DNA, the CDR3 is TGTGCTAGCAGCTTGACAGAGAACACTGAAGCTTTCTTT.

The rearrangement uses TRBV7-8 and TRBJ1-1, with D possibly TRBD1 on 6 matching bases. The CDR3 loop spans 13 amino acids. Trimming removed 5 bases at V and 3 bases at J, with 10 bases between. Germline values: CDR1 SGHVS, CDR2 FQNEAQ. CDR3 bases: TGTGCCAGCAGCCTACGGACAGACACTGAAGCTTTCTTT. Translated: CASSLRTDTEAFF.

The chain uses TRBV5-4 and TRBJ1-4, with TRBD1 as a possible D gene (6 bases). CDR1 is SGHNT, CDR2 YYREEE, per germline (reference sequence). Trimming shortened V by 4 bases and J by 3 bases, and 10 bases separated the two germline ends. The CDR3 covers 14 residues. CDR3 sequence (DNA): TGTGCCAGCAGCGAGACAGGCCCTAATGAAAAACTGTTTTTT. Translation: CASSETGPNEKLFF.

DNA of the CDR3: TGTGCCAGCAGTGGGGGGGGTTTTGTTGGCGAAAAACTGTTTTTT. It codes for CASSGGGFVGEKLFF. This chain links TRBV2 with TRBJ1-4; D perhaps matches TRBD1 (5 bases). Trimming stripped 4 bases from V and 8 bases from J, with 17 bases between. Germline V gene lookup returns CDR1 SNHLY and CDR2 FYNNEI. The CDR3 sequence is 15 residues long. Filled out from reference TRBV2 and TRBJ1-4, the complete variable domain reads EPEVTQTPSHQVTQMGQEVILRCVPISNHLYFYWYRQILGQKVEFLVSFYNNEISEKSEIFDDQFSVERPDGSNFTLKIRSTKLEDSAMYFCASSGGGFVGEKLFFGSGTQLSVL.